Below, 5 T cell receptor beta chains from the same sample are listed, as sequenced in a study of shared clonotypes between healthy human individuals. Sequenced by immunoSEQ multiplex PCR; TCRdb stores in-frame clones only, minus some. The table shows about 1.4 million clones, with roughly 97% occurring only once. Sequenced sample: naive CD4+ T cells sorted from blood. Stated subset: CD45RA+ positively selected. All receptors come from a man younger than 40 in good health.

The V call is TRBV7-9, the J call TRBJ2-7, with D perhaps being TRBD1 or TRBD2 (5 bases each). Per germline, CDR1 SEHNR and CDR2 FQNEAQ (reference sequence). The CDR3 covers 15 residues. Deletions cut 4 bases from V and 6 bases from J, with 19 bases between. The CDR3 bases are TGTGCCAGCAGCTCCGTGGGGACGTGGTTAATCGAGCAGTACTTC. It encodes CASSSVGTWLIEQYF.

V gene TRBV2 combines with J gene TRBJ2-1; the D is unclear. The CDR3 covers 11 residues. The germline CDR1 and CDR2 sequences are SNHLY and FYNNEI. V shed 8 bases and J shed 2 bases, with 4 bases lying between them. The DNA for the CDR3 is TGTGCCAGCGGGGCCTACAATGAGCAGTTCTTC. It specifies CASGAYNEQFF.

Regarding this clone: Additional DNA sequences in this sample encode the identical CDR3. The chain combines TRBV18 with TRBJ2-5; a possible D gene is TRBD2 (6 bases). CDR1 and CDR2 from the germline V gene are KGHSH and LQKENI. There are 13 residues in the CDR3. The germline V and J ends were trimmed by 3 bases and 2 bases, with 7 bases remaining between them. DNA of the CDR3: TGTGCCAGCTCACCGGGGGGACAAGAGACCCAGTACTTC. It encodes CASSPGGQETQYF.

The chain couples TRBV5-5 to TRBJ1-1; D gene uncertain. Germline V lookup: CDR1 SGHKS, CDR2 YYEKEE (reference sequence). Trimming took off 4 bases at V and 6 bases at J, with 10 bases between the two ends. The CDR3 consists of 12 residues. Written as DNA, the CDR3 is TGTGCCAGCAGCCGGGTCCCCCCTGAAGCTTTCTTT. Translated: CASSRVPPEAFF.

V gene TRBV10-3 combines with J gene TRBJ2-2; TRBD2 matches 7 bases. J was trimmed by 1 base and V by 0 bases; bases with no gene match: 8. The CDR3 consists of 18 residues. In germline, CDR1 is ENHRY, CDR2 SYGVKD. The CDR3 loop reads CAISESPGLGWNTGELFF. The CDR3 DNA reads TGTGCCATCAGTGAGTCTCCTGGACTAGGTTGGAACACCGGGGAGCTGTTTTTT.